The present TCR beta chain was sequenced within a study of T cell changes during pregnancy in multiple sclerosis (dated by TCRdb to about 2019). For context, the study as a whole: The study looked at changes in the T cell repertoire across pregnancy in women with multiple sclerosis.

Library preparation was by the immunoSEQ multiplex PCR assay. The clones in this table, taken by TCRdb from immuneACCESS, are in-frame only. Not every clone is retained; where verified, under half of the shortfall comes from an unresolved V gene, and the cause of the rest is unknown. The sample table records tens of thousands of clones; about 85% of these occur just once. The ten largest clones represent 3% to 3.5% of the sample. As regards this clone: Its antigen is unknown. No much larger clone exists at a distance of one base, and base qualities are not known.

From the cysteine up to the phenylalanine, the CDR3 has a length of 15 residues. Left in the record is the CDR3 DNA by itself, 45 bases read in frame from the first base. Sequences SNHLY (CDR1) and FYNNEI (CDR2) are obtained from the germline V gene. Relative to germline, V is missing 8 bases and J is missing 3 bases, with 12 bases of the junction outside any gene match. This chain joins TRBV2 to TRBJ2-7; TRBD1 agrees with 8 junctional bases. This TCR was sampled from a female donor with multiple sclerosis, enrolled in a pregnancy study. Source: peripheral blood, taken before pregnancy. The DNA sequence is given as TGTGCCAGCTTGCTTCGACAGGGGATGAACTACGAGCAGTACTTC. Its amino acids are CASLLRQGMNYEQYF.